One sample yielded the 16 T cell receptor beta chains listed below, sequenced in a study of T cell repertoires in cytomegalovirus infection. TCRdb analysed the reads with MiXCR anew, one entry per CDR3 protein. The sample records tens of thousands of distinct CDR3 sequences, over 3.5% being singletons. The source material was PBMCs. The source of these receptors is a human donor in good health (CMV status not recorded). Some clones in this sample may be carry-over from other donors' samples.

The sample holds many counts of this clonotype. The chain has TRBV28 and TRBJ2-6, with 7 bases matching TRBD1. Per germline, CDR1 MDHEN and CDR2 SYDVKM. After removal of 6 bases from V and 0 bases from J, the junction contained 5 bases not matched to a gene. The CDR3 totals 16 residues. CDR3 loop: CASSGQVFSGANVLTF. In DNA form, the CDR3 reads TGTGCCAGCAGCGGACAGGTTTTCTCTGGGGCCAACGTCCTGACTTTC.

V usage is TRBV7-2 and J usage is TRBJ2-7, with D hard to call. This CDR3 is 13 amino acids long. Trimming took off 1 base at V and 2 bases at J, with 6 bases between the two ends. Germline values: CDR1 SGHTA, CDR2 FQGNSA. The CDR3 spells CASSLEAAYEQYF. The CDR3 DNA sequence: TGTGCCAGCAGCTTAGAGGCCGCCTACGAGCAGTACTTC.

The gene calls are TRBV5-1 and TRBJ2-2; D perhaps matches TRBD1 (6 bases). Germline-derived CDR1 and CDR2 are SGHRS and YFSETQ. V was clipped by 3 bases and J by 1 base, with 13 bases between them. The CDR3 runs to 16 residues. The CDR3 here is CASSSVSRGNTGELFF. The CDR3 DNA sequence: TGCGCCAGCAGCTCAGTCAGCAGGGGGAACACCGGGGAGCTGTTTTTT.

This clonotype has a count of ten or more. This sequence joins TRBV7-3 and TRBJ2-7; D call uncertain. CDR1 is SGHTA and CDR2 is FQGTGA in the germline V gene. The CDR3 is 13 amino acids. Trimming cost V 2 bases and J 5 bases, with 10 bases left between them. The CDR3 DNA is TGTGCCAGCAGCTTACGCCCAACCGACGAGCAGTACTTC. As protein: CASSLRPTDEQYF.

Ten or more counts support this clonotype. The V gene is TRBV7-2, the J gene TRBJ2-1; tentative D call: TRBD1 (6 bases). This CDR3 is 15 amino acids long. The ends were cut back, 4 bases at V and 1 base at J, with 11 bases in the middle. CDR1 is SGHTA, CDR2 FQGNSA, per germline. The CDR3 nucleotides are TGTGCCAGCAGCTGGCGACAGGAGTCCTACAATGAGCAGTTCTTC. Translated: CASSWRQESYNEQFF.

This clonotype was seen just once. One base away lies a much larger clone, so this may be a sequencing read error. CDR3 protein: CASRVDNYGYTF. The CDR3 DNA sequence: TGTGCCAGCAGAGTGGATAACTATGGCTACACCTTC. This sequence joins TRBV12-3 or TRBV12-4 and TRBJ1-2; D gene unclear. V was shortened by 6 bases and J by 1 base, with 6 bases between the two germline ends. The CDR3 is 12 amino acids.

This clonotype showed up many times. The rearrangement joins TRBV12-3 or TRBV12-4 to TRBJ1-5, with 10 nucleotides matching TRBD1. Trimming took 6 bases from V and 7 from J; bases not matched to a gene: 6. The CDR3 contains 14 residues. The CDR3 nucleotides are TGTGCCAGCAGGGGGACAGGGGTACAACAGCCCCAGCATTTT. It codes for CASRGTGVQQPQHF.

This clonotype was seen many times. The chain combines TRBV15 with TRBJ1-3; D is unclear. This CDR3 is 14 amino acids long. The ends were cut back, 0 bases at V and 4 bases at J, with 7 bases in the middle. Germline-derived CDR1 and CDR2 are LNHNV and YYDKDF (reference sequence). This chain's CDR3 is CATSREYPGNTIYF. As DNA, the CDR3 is TGTGCCACCAGCAGAGAATACCCGGGAAACACCATATATTTT.

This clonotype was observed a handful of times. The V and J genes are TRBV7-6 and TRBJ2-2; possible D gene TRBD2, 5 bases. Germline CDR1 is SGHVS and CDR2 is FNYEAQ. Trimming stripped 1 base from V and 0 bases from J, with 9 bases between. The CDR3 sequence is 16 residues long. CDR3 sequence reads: CASSLDPGTNTGELFF. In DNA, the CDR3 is TGTGCCAGCAGCTTAGACCCGGGGACGAACACCGGGGAGCTGTTTTTT.

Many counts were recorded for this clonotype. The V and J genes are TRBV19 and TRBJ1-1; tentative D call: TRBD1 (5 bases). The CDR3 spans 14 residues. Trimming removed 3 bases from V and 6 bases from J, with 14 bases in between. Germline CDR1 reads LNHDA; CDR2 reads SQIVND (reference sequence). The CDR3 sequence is CASSMTGGASEAFF. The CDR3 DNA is TGTGCCAGTAGTATGACCGGCGGGGCCTCTGAAGCTTTCTTT.

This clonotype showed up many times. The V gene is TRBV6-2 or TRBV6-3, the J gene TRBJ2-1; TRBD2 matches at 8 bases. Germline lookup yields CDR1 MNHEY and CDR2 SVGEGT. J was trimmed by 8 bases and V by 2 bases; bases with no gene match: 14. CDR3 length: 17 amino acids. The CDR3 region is CASSYGVLAGHKYEQFF. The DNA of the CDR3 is TGTGCCAGCAGTTACGGGGTGCTAGCGGGCCATAAATATGAGCAGTTCTTC.

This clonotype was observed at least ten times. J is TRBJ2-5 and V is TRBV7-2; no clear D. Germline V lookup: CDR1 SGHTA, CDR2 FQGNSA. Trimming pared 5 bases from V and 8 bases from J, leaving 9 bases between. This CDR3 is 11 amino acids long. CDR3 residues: CASSPERTQYF. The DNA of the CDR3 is TGTGCCAGCAGCCCTGAGAGAACCCAGTACTTC. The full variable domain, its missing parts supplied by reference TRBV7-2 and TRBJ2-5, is GAGVSQSPSNKVTEKGKDVELRCDPISGHTALYWYRQSLGQGLEFLIYFQGNSAPDKSGLPSDRFSAERTGGSVSTLTIQRTQQEDSAVYLCASSPERTQYFGPGTRLLVL.

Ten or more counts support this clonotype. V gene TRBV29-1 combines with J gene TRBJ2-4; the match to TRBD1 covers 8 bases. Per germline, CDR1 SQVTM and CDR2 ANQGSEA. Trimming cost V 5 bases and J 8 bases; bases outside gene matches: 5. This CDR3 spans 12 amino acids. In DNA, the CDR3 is TGCAGCGTTTCTCAGGGGGCGGACATTCAGTACTTC. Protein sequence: CSVSQGADIQYF.

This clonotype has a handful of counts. Here the CDR3 reads CASSRGLGTTMNTEAFF. CDR3 in DNA: TGTGCCAGCAGCCGGGGACTGGGTACAACCATGAACACTGAAGCTTTCTTT. V usage is TRBV14 and J usage is TRBJ1-1; the D gene is possibly TRBD1 (5 bases). The CDR3 contains 17 residues. CDR1 and CDR2 from the germline V gene are SGHDN and FVKESK. V was clipped by 4 bases and J by 0 bases, with 18 bases between them.

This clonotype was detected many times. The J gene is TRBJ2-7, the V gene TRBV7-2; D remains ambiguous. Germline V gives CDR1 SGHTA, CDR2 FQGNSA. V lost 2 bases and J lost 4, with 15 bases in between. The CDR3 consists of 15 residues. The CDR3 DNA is TGTGCCAGCAGCTTAACGGTCTTGGGTCAGTACGAGCAGTACTTC. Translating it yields CASSLTVLGQYEQYF.

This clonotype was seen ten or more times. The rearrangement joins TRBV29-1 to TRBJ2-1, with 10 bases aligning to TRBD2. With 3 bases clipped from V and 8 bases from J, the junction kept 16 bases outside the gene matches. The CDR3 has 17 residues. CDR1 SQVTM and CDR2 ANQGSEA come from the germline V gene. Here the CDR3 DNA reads TGCAGCGTTGATGATTTCCTCCCTAGCGGGAGTGGGTATGAGCAGTTCTTC. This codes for CSVDDFLPSGSGYEQFF.